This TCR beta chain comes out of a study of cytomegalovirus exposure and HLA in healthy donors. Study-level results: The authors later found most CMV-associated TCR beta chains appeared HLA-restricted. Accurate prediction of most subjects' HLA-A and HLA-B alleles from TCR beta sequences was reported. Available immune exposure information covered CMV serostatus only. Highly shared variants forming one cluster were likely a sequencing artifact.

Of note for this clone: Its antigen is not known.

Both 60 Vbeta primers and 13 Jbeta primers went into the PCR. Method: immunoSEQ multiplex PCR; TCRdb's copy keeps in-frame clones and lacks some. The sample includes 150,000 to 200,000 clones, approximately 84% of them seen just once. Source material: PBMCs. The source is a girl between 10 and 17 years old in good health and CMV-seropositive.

CDR3 protein: CASSLAPQNYGYTF. The CDR3 DNA sequence: TGTGCCAGCAGCTTAGCGCCACAGAACTATGGCTACACCTTC. The chain recombines TRBV7-2 with TRBJ1-2; D is uncertain. This CDR3 spans 14 amino acids. V lost 0 bases and J lost 2, with 7 bases in between. The germline gives CDR1 SGHTA, CDR2 FQGNSA.